This T cell receptor beta chain was observed in a study of regulatory T cells in long-lasting Graves disease. In this sample, this clonotype turned up many times. As for time point: newly diagnosed GD, antithyroid drugs for less than 3 months. PBMCs provided the RNA from which the TCR library was made. The authors built TCR beta libraries using iRepertoire HTBI primers and Arm-PCR of CDR3 regions. TCRdb reprocessed the multiplex PCR reads with MiXCR, giving one entry per CDR3 protein. The table has a few hundred thousand distinct CDR3 sequences, 10% to 15% seen once. CDR1 LNHDA and CDR2 SQIVND come from the germline V gene (reference sequence). The CDR3 has 14 residues. Trimming took off 5 bases at V and 4 bases at J, with 12 bases between the two ends. These same records also appear under a second study, on T cells in Graves' hyperthyroidism and ophthalmopathy.

This rearrangement joins TRBV19 to TRBJ1-5; D gene uncertain. The clonotype was recovered from a woman aged 18-29 years with Graves disease. This material consisted of peripheral blood mononuclear cells (PBMCs), taken at new diagnosis, from a patient treated with antithyroid drugs. The CDR3, as DNA: TGTGCCAGTAGTCCCATTATCGGTAATCAGCCCCAGCATTTT. Protein: CASSPIIGNQPQHF.